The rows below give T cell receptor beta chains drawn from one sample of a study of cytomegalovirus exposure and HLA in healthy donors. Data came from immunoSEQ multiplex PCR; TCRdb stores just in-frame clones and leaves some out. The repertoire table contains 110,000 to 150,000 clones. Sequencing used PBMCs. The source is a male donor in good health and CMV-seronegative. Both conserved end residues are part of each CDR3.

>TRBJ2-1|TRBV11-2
CASRSGLAGADEQFF
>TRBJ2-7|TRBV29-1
CSVRTGQGYSEQYF
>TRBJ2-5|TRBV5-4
CASTRSGSREETQYF
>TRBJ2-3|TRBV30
CAWSVSRTSGSRGTQYF
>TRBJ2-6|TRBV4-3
CASSQGKGTGGSGANVLTF
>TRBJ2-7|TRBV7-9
CASSPPPGAAYSYEQYF
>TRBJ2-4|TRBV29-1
CSVMDRGKNIQYF
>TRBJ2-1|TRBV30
CAWSLRGATYNEQFF
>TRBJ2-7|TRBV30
CAWKDRGYEQYF
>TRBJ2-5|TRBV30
CAWSVRETGDQETQYF
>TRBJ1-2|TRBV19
CASSTRTGERGGYTF
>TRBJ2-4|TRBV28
CASSPGQGAKNIQYF
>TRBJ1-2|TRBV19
CASSSFLQFTNYGYTF
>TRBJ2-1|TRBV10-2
CASSERASQRVDEQFF
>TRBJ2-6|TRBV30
CAWNVQGAVGANVLTF
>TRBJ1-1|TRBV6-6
CASSTRDTEAFF
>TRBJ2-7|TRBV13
CASSQGTNRVEQYF
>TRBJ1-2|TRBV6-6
CASSPTRSGGRGYTF
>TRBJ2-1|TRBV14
CASSQVLVSEQFF
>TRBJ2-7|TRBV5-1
CASSSERGGGGEQYF
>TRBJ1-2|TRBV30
CAWSVGGYGYGYTF
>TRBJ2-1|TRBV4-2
CASSPQWGGPDNEQFF
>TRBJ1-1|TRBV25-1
CASRRGTALTNTEAFF
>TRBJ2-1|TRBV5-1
CASHSGRAGSYNEQFF
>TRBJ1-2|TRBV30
CATRTGADRDNYGYTF
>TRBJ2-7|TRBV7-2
CASSSDGTNPYEQYF
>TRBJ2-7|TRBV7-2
CASSLVTVTTYEQYF
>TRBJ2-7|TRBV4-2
CASSQGLAGGYEQYF
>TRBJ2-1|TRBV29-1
CSVPLRDRDYNEQFF
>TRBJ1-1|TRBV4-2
CASSQGGVGEIAFF
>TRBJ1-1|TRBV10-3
CAIKIQGMNTEAFF
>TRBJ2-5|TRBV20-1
CSAQREETQYF
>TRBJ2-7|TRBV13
CASRASGSPSYEQYF
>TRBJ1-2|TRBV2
CASRPLQGSGGYTF
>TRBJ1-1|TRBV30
CAWSVQGNTEAFF
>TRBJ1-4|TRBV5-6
CASSRGGGDEKLFF
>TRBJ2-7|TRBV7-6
CASSFGGGGYEQYF
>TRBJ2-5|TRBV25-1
CASSLAGSPIKETQYF
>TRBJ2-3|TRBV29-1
CSVASSGRWADTQYF
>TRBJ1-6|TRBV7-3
CASSLGHSYNSPLHF
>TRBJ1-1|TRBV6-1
CASSEASVGPDRGNTEAFF